One sample yielded the 23 T cell receptor beta chains listed below, sequenced in a study of shared clonotypes between healthy human individuals. Sequencing used immunoSEQ multiplex PCR; TCRdb keeps in-frame clones, though not all of them. The profile shows some 740,000 clones, approximately 92% of them singletons. Naive CD8 isolation took CD45RO-negative cells positively selected for CCR7 and excluded terminally differentiated effector memory CD45RA+ cells. The specimen was naive CD8+ T cells sorted from blood. The receptors come from a man aged 30 to 39 in good health.

The CDR3 DNA is TGTGCCAGCAGTTACTCGCTAACTCCCTCCTACGAGCAGTACTTC. Protein product: CASSYSLTPSYEQYF. V gene TRBV6-5 combines with J gene TRBJ2-7, with D unclear. This CDR3 is 15 amino acids long. Germline V lookup: CDR1 MNHEY, CDR2 SVGAGI. V dropped 0 bases and J dropped 0 bases, with 9 bases sitting between them.

The genes are TRBV11-2 and TRBJ2-1; a possible D gene is TRBD1 (6 bases). CDR3 length: 15 amino acids. Germline V gives CDR1 SGHAT, CDR2 FQNNGV. The germline V and J ends were trimmed by 8 bases and 3 bases, with 17 bases remaining between them. The CDR3 spells CASLETGLGYNEQFF. Here the CDR3 DNA reads TGTGCCAGCCTGGAAACAGGGTTGGGCTACAATGAGCAGTTCTTC.

The genes are TRBV6-9 and TRBJ2-7; D remains unclear. The germline CDR1 and CDR2 sequences are MNHGY and SVAAGI. This CDR3 spans 13 amino acids. V gave up 8 bases and J gave up 0 bases, with 11 bases separating them. The CDR3 nucleotides are TGTGCCAGCCTAGGGCTGAACTCCTACGAGCAGTACTTC. The encoded protein is CASLGLNSYEQYF.

The chain is built from TRBV4-1 and TRBJ2-7; D possibly corresponds to TRBD1 (6 bases). Trimming pared 2 bases from V and 5 bases from J, leaving 19 bases between. Germline values: CDR1 MGHRA, CDR2 YSYEKL. CDR3 length: 16 amino acids. Here the CDR3 reads CASSQIFMGARDEQYF. CDR3 nucleotide sequence: TGCGCCAGCAGCCAAATCTTTATGGGGGCCAGGGACGAGCAGTACTTC.

V and J are TRBV7-3 and TRBJ2-3; 12 bases line up with TRBD2. The CDR3 has 16 residues. Germline CDR1 SGHTA, CDR2 FQGTGA. V lost 5 bases to trimming and J lost 5 bases; unmatched junction nucleotides: 8. The CDR3 loop is CASSPGLAGFGDTQYF. CDR3 sequence (DNA): TGTGCCAGCAGCCCCGGACTAGCGGGGTTTGGAGATACGCAGTATTTT.

The chain is built from TRBV29-1 and TRBJ2-7; D is possibly TRBD1 (6 bases). Germline lookup yields CDR1 SQVTM and CDR2 ANQGSEA. V was shortened by 5 bases and J by 3 bases, with 14 bases between the two germline ends. CDR3 length: 13 amino acids. In DNA, the CDR3 is TGCAGCGTTATTGTACAGGGATTCTACGAGCAGTACTTC. Protein sequence: CSVIVQGFYEQYF.

This sequence joins TRBV5-5 and TRBJ2-7; TRBD2 aligns across 13 bases. After removal of 4 bases from V and 6 bases from J, the junction contained 16 bases not matched to a gene. The CDR3 sequence is 18 residues long. Germline CDR1 is SGHKS and CDR2 is YYEKEE (reference sequence). The CDR3 here is CASSGRQAGLAGVGEQYF. CDR3 nucleotide sequence: TGTGCCAGCAGCGGCCGTCAGGCCGGACTAGCGGGAGTTGGCGAGCAGTACTTC. Drawing the rest from reference TRBV5-5 and TRBJ2-7, the complete variable domain is DAGVTQSPTHLIKTRGQQVTLRCSPISGHKSVSWYQQVLGQGPQFIFQYYEKEERGRGNFPDRFSARQFPNYSSELNVNALLLGDSALYLCASSGRQAGLAGVGEQYFGPGTRLTVT.

This chain uses TRBV6-1 with TRBJ1-2; 9 bases agree with TRBD1. The CDR3 has 13 amino acids. Germline V CDR1 and CDR2: MNHNS, SASEGT. V lost 9 bases to trimming and J lost 7 bases; unmatched junction nucleotides: 9. The CDR3 spells CARGGTGSRGYTF. The CDR3 bases are TGTGCCAGGGGGGGGACAGGGTCGCGTGGCTACACCTTC.

This clone came up once. CDR3 loop: CASSIGGVHNEQFF. Written as DNA, the CDR3 is TGTGCCAGTAGTATTGGGGGGGTACACAATGAGCAGTTCTTC. The rearrangement links TRBV19 to TRBJ2-1, with 7 bases identical to TRBD2. J gave up 5 bases and V 3 bases, and 4 bases lay outside the gene matches. The CDR3 extends over 14 amino acids. CDR1 is LNHDA, CDR2 SQIVND, per germline (reference sequence).

This sequence joins TRBV7-8 and TRBJ2-3, with D perhaps assigned TRBD1 or TRBD2 (6 bases each). The CDR3 totals 15 residues. Trimming took off 5 bases at V and 0 bases at J, with 12 bases between the two ends. Germline V gene lookup returns CDR1 SGHVS and CDR2 FQNEAQ. CDR3 in amino acids: CASSTGGRSTDTQYF. In nucleotides, the CDR3 is TGTGCCAGCAGCACTGGGGGGCGCAGCACAGATACGCAGTATTTT.

J is TRBJ1-1 and V is TRBV4-1; no clear D. Trimming took 0 bases from V and 4 from J, leaving 18 bases between them. This CDR3 is built from 17 residues. The germline CDR1 and CDR2 sequences are MGHRA and YSYEKL. This CDR3 reads CASSQEDPRELGTEAFF. The CDR3 DNA follows: TGCGCCAGCAGCCAAGAGGACCCCCGGGAATTGGGCACTGAAGCTTTCTTT.

The CDR3 nucleotides are TGTGCCAGCAGTTACGCCGGGGGCCCCGGGGAGCTGTTTTTT. Protein: CASSYAGGPGELFF. The V call is TRBV6-6, the J call TRBJ2-2; D possibly uses TRBD1 or TRBD2 (6 bases each). Trimming pared 2 bases from V and 6 bases from J, leaving 10 bases between. Germline V gene lookup returns CDR1 MNHNY and CDR2 SVGAGI (reference sequence). The CDR3 has 14 residues.

The chain uses TRBV6-1 and TRBJ2-1; the match to TRBD2 covers 10 bases. Germline assignment: CDR1 MNHNS and CDR2 SASEGT. V gave up 2 bases and J gave up 2 bases; unmatched junction bases: 9. CDR3 length: 18 amino acids. The CDR3 region is CASSEFSSGGGPYNEQFF. The CDR3 nucleotides read TGTGCCAGCAGTGAATTTTCTAGCGGGGGAGGGCCCTACAATGAGCAGTTCTTC.

CDR3 bases: TGTGCCAGCAGCTTCGGGTACAGCCAAGAGACCCAGTACTTC. Residues: CASSFGYSQETQYF. The rearrangement joins TRBV11-3 to TRBJ2-5; D unresolved. The CDR3 runs 14 residues. Germline V gene data show CDR1 as SGHNT and CDR2 as YENEEA. V was shortened by 3 bases and J by 1 base, with 9 bases between the two germline ends.

V gene TRBV9 combines with J gene TRBJ2-3; perhaps TRBD2 as D (6 bases). CDR3 length: 14 amino acids. V dropped 0 bases and J dropped 6 bases, with 11 bases sitting between them. Germline CDR1 reads SGDLS; CDR2 reads YYNGEE. The CDR3, as DNA: TGTGCCAGCAGCGTAGCGGGAGTCGGCGATACGCAGTATTTT. Translation gives CASSVAGVGDTQYF.

The chain joins TRBV7-9 to TRBJ2-7, with D perhaps TRBD1 (5 bases). Trimming removed 5 bases from V and 5 bases from J, with 19 bases in between. This CDR3 contains 15 residues. Germline V CDR1 and CDR2: SEHNR, FQNEAQ (reference sequence). CDR3 coding DNA: TGTGCCAGCAGCCCACCCAGGGCTAGTGGCCACGAGCAGTACTTC. The encoded protein is CASSPPRASGHEQYF.

The J gene is TRBJ1-2, the V gene TRBV4-1; D gene uncertain. CDR3 length: 17 amino acids. In germline, CDR1 is MGHRA, CDR2 YSYEKL. V lost 1 base and J lost 4, with 19 bases in between. CDR3 amino acids: CASSQGGSAGTVYGYTF. Written as DNA, the CDR3 is TGCGCCAGCAGCCAAGGCGGCTCGGCAGGCACCGTCTATGGCTACACCTTC.

The gene calls are TRBV5-6 and TRBJ2-2; no clear D. The germline V gene has CDR1 SGHDT and CDR2 YYEEEE. CDR3 length: 12 amino acids. The V end lost 2 bases, the J end lost 7 bases, and 6 bases lay between the germline ends. The CDR3 bases are TGTGCCAGCAGCTTTATTCGCGGGGAGCTGTTTTTT. The encoded protein is CASSFIRGELFF. The full variable domain, its missing parts supplied by reference TRBV5-6 and TRBJ2-2, is DAGVTQSPTHLIKTRGQQVTLRCSPKSGHDTVSWYQQALGQGPQFIFQYYEEEERQRGNFPDRFSGHQFPNYSSELNVNALLLGDSALYLCASSFIRGELFFGEGSRLTVL.

This clone was recorded once. The rearrangement uses TRBV27 and TRBJ2-1, with D perhaps TRBD2 (5 bases). There are 12 residues in the CDR3. Looked up from germline, CDR1 is MNHEY and CDR2 is SMNVEV (reference sequence). V dropped 6 bases and J dropped 6 bases, with 9 bases sitting between them. The CDR3 bases are TGTGCCAGCAGACTAGGGTTCAATGAGCAGTTCTTC. Protein sequence: CASRLGFNEQFF.

The chain carries TRBV7-9 and TRBJ2-3; D call uncertain. V lost 5 bases and J 5 bases, leaving 2 bases between the germline ends. The CDR3 has 10 amino acids. Germline V gives CDR1 SEHNR, CDR2 FQNEAQ (reference sequence). CDR3 in DNA: TGTGCCAGCAGCCGAGATACGCAGTATTTT. It specifies CASSRDTQYF.

This clone was picked up a small number of times. This sequence joins TRBV7-9 and TRBJ2-2; D remains unclear. The CDR3 consists of 10 residues. Germline V gene lookup returns CDR1 SEHNR and CDR2 FQNEAQ (reference sequence). The V gene lost 9 bases and the J gene lost 8 bases, with 7 bases spanning the gap. CDR3 protein: CASMKGELFF. The CDR3 DNA follows: TGTGCCAGTATGAAGGGGGAGCTGTTTTTT.

The rearrangement links TRBV2 to TRBJ2-1, with 11 bases identical to TRBD2. Trimming cost V 8 bases and J 5 bases; bases outside gene matches: 8. The CDR3 has 15 amino acids. Germline V gives CDR1 SNHLY, CDR2 FYNNEI. CDR3 sequence: CASGRTSGSDNEQFF. The CDR3 DNA follows: TGTGCCAGCGGCCGCACTAGCGGGAGCGACAATGAGCAGTTCTTC.

The chain links TRBV19 to TRBJ2-1, with 8 positions matching TRBD2. The CDR3 has 17 residues. V lost 5 bases, J lost 3 bases, and 12 bases stayed unmatched. Germline CDR1 is LNHDA and CDR2 is SQIVND (reference sequence). The DNA for the CDR3 is TGTGCCAGTAGTCTACGGGAGTCTAGCGGGCGCTACAATGAGCAGTTCTTC. Translating gives CASSLRESSGRYNEQFF.